This T cell receptor beta chain was sequenced in a study of beta chain features in type 1 diabetes. Points from the study as a whole: TCRB rearrangement may or may not be influenced by HLA type; here this remained unresolved.

The CDR3 has 15 residues. V was clipped by 6 bases and J by 0 bases; unmatched bases: 6. The V gene's germline CDR1 is MNHEY and CDR2 SVGAGI. Sorting based on CD45RO/CCR7/CD25/CD127/CD95/CD27 separated CD4+ naive, central memory, regulatory and stem cell-like memory cells. The isolated RNA, all of it, was reverse transcribed, so expressed TCRB transcripts were what got sequenced. There were 3.5 million or so reads on average in the naive, central memory and regulatory T cell samples. Using immunoSEQ multiplex PCR, the repertoire was profiled, and TCRdb retains in-frame clones only, with some absent. The profile covers some 400,000 clones, with less than 15% appearing a single time and 0.019% taken by the ten largest. This clone was observed a few times. The antigen is not known.

Sequenced input: naive CD4+ T cells from blood. The TCR sequence derives from a woman aged 18-30 years in good health. The chain links TRBV6-5 to TRBJ2-3; 7 bases map to TRBD2. The DNA of the CDR3 is TGTGCCAGCAGGGCCAGCGGGGTTAGCACAGATACGCAGTATTTT. Translation gives CASRASGVSTDTQYF.